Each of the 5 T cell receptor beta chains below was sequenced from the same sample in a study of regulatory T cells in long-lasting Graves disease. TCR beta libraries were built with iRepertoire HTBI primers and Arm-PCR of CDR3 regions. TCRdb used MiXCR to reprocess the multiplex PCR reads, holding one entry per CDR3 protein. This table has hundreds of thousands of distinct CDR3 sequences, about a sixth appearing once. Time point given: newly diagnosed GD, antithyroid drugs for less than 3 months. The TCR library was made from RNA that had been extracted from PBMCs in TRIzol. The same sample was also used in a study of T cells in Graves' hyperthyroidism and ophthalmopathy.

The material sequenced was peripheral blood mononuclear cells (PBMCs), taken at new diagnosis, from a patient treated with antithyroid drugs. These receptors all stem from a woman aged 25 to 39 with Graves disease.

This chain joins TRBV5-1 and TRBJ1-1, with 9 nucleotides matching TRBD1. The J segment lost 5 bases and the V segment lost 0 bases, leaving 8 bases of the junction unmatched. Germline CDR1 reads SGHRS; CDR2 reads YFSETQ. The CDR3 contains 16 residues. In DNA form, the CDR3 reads TGCGCCAGCAGCTTGGCCCCGGGACAGGGTCGTACTGAAGCTTTCTTT. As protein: CASSLAPGQGRTEAFF.

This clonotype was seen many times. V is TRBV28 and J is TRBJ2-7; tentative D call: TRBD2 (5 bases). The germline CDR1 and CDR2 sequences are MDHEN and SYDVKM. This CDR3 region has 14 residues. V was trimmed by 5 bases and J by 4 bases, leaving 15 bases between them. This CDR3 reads CASSQPGKQYEQYF. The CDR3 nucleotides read TGTGCCAGCAGTCAGCCGGGAAAACAATACGAGCAGTACTTC.

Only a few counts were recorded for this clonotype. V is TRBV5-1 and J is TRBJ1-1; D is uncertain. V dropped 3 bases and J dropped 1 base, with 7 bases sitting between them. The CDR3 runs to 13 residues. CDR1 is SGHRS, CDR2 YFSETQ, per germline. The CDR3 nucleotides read TGCGCCAGCAGCTCCTGGGAGAACACTGAAGCTTTCTTT. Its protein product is CASSSWENTEAFF.

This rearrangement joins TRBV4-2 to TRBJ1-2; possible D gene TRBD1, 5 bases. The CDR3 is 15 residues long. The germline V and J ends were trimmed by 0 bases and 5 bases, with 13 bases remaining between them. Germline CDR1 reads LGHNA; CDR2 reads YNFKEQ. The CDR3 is CASSQERGTHYGYTF. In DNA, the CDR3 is TGTGCCAGCAGCCAAGAGAGGGGCACCCATTATGGCTACACCTTC.

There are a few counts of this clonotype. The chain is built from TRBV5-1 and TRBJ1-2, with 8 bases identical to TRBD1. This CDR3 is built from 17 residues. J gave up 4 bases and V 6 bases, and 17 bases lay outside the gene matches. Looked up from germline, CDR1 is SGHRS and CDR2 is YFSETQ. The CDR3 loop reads CASILGRGQGPFYGYTF. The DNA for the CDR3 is TGCGCCAGCATCCTTGGTCGAGGACAGGGACCTTTCTATGGCTACACCTTC.